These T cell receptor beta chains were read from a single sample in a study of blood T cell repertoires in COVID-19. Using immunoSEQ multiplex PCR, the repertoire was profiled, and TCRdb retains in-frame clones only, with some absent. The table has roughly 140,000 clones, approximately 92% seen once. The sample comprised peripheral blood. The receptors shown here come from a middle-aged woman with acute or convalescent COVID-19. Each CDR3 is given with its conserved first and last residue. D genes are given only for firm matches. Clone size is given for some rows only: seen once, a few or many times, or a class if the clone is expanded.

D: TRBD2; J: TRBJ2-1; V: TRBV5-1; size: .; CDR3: CASSSPGLAGGRSYNEQFF; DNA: TGCGCCAGCAGCTCGCCGGGACTAGCGGGGGGAAGGTCCTACAATGAGCAGTTCTTC
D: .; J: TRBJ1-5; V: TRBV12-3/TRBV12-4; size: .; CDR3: CASSPGHQPQHF; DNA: TGTGCCAGCAGTCCAGGGCATCAGCCCCAGCATTTT
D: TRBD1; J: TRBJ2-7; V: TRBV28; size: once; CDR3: CASSSSGTGGREQYF; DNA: TGTGCCAGCAGTTCCTCCGGGACAGGGGGGCGGGAGCAGTACTTC
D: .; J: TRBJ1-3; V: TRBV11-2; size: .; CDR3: CASSLALTGPGNTIYF; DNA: TGTGCCAGCAGCTTAGCCCTTACAGGGCCCGGAAACACCATATATTTT
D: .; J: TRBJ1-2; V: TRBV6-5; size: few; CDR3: CASSSPVQYGYTF; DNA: TGTGCCAGCAGTTCACCCGTACAGTATGGCTACACCTTC
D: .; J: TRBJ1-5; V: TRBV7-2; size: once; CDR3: CASSLDIQPQHF; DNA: TGTGCCAGCAGCTTAGATATCCAGCCCCAGCATTTT
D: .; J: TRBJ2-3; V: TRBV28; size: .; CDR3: CASRFSTDTQYF; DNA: TGTGCCAGCAGGTTTTCAACAGATACGCAGTATTTT
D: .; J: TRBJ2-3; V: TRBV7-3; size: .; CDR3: CASKEGSHTDTQYF; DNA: TGTGCCAGCAAAGAGGGATCCCACACAGATACGCAGTATTTT
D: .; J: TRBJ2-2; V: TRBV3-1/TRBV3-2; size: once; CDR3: CASSPGGTVNTGELFF; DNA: TGTGCCAGCAGCCCAGGCGGGACCGTGAACACCGGGGAGCTGTTTTTT
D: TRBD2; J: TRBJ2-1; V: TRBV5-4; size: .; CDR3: CASSGGLADPFSYNEQFF; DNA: TGTGCCAGCAGCGGGGGACTAGCGGACCCTTTCTCCTACAATGAGCAGTTCTTC
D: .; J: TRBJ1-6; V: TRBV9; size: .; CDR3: CASSVEPADNSPLHF; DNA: TGTGCCAGCAGCGTAGAACCGGCGGATAATTCACCCCTCCACTTT
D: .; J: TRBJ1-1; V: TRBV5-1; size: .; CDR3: CASSLAVGATEAFF; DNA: TGCGCCAGCAGCTTGGCCGTTGGGGCGACTGAAGCTTTCTTT
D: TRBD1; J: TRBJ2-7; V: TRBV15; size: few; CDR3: CATSREAPGGDEQYF; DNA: TGTGCCACCAGCAGAGAAGCCCCAGGGGGCGACGAGCAGTACTTC
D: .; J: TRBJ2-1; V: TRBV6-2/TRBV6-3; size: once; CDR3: CASSYPRGEQFF; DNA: TGTGCCAGCAGTTACCCCCGCGGTGAGCAGTTCTTC
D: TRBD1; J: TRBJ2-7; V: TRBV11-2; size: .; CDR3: CASSLGETGASYEQYF; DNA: TGTGCCAGCAGCTTAGGTGAGACAGGGGCCTCCTACGAGCAGTACTTC
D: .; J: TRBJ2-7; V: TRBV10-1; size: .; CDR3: CASSESAGMSYEQYF; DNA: TGCGCCAGCAGTGAGTCTGCGGGGATGTCCTACGAGCAGTACTTC
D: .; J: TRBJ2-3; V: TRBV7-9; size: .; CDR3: CASSIQASGTDTQYF; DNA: TGTGCCAGCAGCATTCAGGCTAGCGGCACAGATACGCAGTATTTT
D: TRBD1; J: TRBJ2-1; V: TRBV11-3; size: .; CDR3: CASSSQPGQYYNEQFF; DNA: TGTGCCAGCAGCTCTCAACCGGGACAGTACTACAATGAGCAGTTCTTC
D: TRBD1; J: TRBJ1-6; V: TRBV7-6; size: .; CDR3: CASSLSNRGNSPLHF; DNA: TGTGCCAGCAGCTTAAGCAACAGGGGAAATTCACCCCTCCACTTT
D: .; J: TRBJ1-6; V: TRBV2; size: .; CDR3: CASSVTDTNNSPLHF; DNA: TGTGCCAGCAGTGTGACAGATACTAATAATTCACCCCTCCACTTT
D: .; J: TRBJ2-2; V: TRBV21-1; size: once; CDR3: CASSKEGQGTGELFF; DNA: TGTGCCAGCAGCAAAGAAGGACAGGGGACCGGGGAGCTGTTTTTT